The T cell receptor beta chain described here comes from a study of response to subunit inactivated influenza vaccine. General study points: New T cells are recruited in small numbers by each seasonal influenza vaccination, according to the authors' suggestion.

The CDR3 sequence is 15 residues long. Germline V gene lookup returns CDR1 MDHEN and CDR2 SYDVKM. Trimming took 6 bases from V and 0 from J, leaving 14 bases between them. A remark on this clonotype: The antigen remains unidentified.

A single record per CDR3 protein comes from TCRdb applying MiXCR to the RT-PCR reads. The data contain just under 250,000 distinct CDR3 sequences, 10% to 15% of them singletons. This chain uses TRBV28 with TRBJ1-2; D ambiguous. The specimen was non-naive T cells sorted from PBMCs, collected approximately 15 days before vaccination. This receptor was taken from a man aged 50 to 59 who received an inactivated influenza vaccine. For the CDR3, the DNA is TGTGCCAGCAGGGAGCTCCCAGCAGCTAACTATGGCTACACCTTC. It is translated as CASRELPAANYGYTF.